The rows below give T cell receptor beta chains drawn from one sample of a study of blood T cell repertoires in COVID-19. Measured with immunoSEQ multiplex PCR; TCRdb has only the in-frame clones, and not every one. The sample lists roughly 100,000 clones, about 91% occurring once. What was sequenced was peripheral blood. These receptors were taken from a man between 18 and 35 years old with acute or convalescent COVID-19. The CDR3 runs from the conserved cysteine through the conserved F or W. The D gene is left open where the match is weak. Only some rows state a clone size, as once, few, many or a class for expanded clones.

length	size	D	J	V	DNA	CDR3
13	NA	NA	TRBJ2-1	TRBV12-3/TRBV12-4	TGTGCCAGCAGTTTGAGGGTTGTGGGGGAGCAGTTCTTC	CASSLRVVGEQFF
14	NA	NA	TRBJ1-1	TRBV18	TGTGCCAGCTCACCATGGAGGGGAGACACTGAAGCTTTCTTT	CASSPWRGDTEAFF
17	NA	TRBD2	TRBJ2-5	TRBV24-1	TGTGCCACCAGTGATAGTACTAGCGGGAGCTGGCAAGAGACCCAGTACTTC	CATSDSTSGSWQETQYF
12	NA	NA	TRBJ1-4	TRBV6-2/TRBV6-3	TGTGCCAGCAGTTCACACGAGGGAAAACTGTTTTTT	CASSSHEGKLFF
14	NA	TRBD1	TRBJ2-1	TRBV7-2	TGTGCCAGCAGCCCGGGACAGGGGGCTGGTGAGCAGTTCTTC	CASSPGQGAGEQFF
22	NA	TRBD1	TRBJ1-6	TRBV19	TGTGCCAGTAGTTTATCGGGACAGGGGGTATGGGGGCTTTGGGACTATAATTCACCCCTCCACTTT	CASSLSGQGVWGLWDYNSPLHF
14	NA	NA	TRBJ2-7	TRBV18	TGTGCCAGCTCTCGATCAGGGGACTCCTACGAGCAGTACTTC	CASSRSGDSYEQYF
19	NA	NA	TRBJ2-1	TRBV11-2	TGTGCCAGCAGCTTAGATAGGGCGGGACCGATGAGGATGAACAATGAGCAGTTCTTC	CASSLDRAGPMRMNNEQFF
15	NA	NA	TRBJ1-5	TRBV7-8	TGTGCCAGCAGCAACGGACTAACAGGCAATCAGCCCCAGCATTTT	CASSNGLTGNQPQHF
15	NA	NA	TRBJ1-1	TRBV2	TGTGCCAGCAAGGACAGCTTCGTTATGAACACTGAAGCTTTCTTT	CASKDSFVMNTEAFF
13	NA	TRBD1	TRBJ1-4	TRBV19	TGTGCCAGTTCCGGGACAGTGGGTGAAAAACTGTTTTTT	CASSGTVGEKLFF
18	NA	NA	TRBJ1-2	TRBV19	TGTGCCAGTAGTATATATTCTGGAGGGAGCTCGGTTAACTATGGCTACACCTTC	CASSIYSGGSSVNYGYTF
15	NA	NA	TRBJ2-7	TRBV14	TGTGCCAGCAGCCCCCACGGGGGGCTGTCCTACGAGCAGTACTTC	CASSPHGGLSYEQYF
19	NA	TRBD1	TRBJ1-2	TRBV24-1	TGTGCCACCAGTGATTTTTCCAGGCTGTCAAGGGACAGGGTATTTGGCTACACCTTC	CATSDFSRLSRDRVFGYTF
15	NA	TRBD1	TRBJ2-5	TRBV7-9	TGTGCCAGCAGTCGAGGACAGGCCCTCCAAGAGACCCAGTACTTC	CASSRGQALQETQYF
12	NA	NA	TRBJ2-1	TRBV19	TGTGCCAGTAGTCCCCCGCCCGGGGAGCAGTTCTTC	CASSPPPGEQFF
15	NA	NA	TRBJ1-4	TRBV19	TGTGCCAGTAAAACCGGGATCCAAGGGAACGAAAAACTGTTTTTT	CASKTGIQGNEKLFF
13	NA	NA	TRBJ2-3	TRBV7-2	TGTGCCAGCAGCCTACCAAACACAGATACGCAGTATTTT	CASSLPNTDTQYF
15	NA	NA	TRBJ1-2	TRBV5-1	TGCGCCAGCAGCTTGTGGCCAGCGGAGGAGGAGGGCTACACCTTC	CASSLWPAEEEGYTF
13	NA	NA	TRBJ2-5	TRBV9	TGTGCCAGCACCAGGGCAGGGCGTGAGACCCAGTACTTC	CASTRAGRETQYF
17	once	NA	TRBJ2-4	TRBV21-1	TGTGCCAGCAGCAAAGGAGAGTTAATAATAGCCAAAAACATTCAGTACTTC	CASSKGELIIAKNIQYF
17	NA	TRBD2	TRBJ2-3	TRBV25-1	TGTGCCAGCAGCCAGGTAAGGGCGGGGGTTCTTCGGGATACGCAGTATTTT	CASSQVRAGVLRDTQYF
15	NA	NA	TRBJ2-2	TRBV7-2	TGTGCCAGCAGCTACCAGACAGTTCTAGCCGGGGAGCTGTTTTTT	CASSYQTVLAGELFF
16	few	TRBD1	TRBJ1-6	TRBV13	TGTGCCAGCAGCTCCCAGGGGGCAACGGGCAATTCACCCCTCCACTTT	CASSSQGATGNSPLHF
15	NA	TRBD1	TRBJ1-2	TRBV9	TGTGCCAGCAGCGTAGGACAGGGTAATAACTATGGCTACACCTTC	CASSVGQGNNYGYTF
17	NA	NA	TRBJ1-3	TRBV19	TGTGCCAGTAGTATACACTGGGCTCGAGGGTACCAAAACACCATATATTTT	CASSIHWARGYQNTIYF
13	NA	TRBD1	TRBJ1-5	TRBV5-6	TGTGCCAGCAGTGACAGGGACAATCAGCCCCAGCATTTT	CASSDRDNQPQHF
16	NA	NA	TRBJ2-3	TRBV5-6	TGTGCCAGCAGCTTGAGGTCGGGACACAGCACAGATACGCAGTATTTT	CASSLRSGHSTDTQYF
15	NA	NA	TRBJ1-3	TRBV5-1	TGCGCCAGCAGCCCGGAGGCCAGCTCTGGAAACACCATATATTTT	CASSPEASSGNTIYF
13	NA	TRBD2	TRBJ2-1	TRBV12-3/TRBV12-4	TGTGCCAGCAGTGTCGTACTAGCGCGGGAGCAGTTCTTC	CASSVVLAREQFF
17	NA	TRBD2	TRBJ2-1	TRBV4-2	TGTGCCAGCAGCAACCCGCCCGGGACTAGCGGGTACAATGAGCAGTTCTTC	CASSNPPGTSGYNEQFF
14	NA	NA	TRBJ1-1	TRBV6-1	TGTGCCAGCAGTGAATTGGGCAGTAACACTGAAGCTTTCTTT	CASSELGSNTEAFF